Following are 25 T cell receptor beta chains from one sample sequenced in a study of OX40 agonist ivuxolimab in advanced cancers. Only in-frame clones appear in the TCRdb table, and some are missing; sequencing was by immunoSEQ multiplex PCR. The sample lists tens of thousands of clones, 79% occurring once. Sequencing was performed on CD4+ or CD8+ T cells sorted from blood, taken in a trial of the OX40 agonist ivuxolimab. The receptors here all came from an adult with an advanced solid tumor such as melanoma, head and neck, liver or kidney cancer.

This rearrangement joins TRBV5-4 to TRBJ2-7; no clear D gene. V lost 6 bases to trimming and J lost 1 base, with 14 bases between them. Germline V gene data show CDR1 as SGHNT and CDR2 as YYREEE (reference sequence). This CDR3 spans 14 amino acids. The CDR3 DNA is TGTGCCAGCACCCCACCACGATATTCCTACGAGCAGTACTTC. The encoded protein is CASTPPRYSYEQYF.

This clone is a singleton in its sample. The chain joins TRBV19 to TRBJ2-5; 9 positions agree with TRBD1. The CDR3 contains 12 residues. The ends lost 6 bases at V and 5 bases at J; junction bases unmatched: 1. Germline V gene data show CDR1 as LNHDA and CDR2 as SQIVND (reference sequence). The CDR3 sequence is CASRTGGETQYF. DNA of the CDR3: TGTGCCAGTAGGACAGGGGGTGAGACCCAGTACTTC.

The chain carries TRBV30 and TRBJ1-5, with D possibly TRBD1 on 6 matching bases. CDR3 length equals 15 residues. CDR1 and CDR2 from the germline V gene are GTSNPN and SVGIG (reference sequence). The V end lost 2 bases, the J end lost 0 bases, and 11 bases lay between the germline ends. The CDR3 DNA sequence: TGTGCCTGGAGTCTCAGGGGAAATAGCAATCAGCCCCAGCATTTT. Protein sequence: CAWSLRGNSNQPQHF.

The chain recombines TRBV11-2 with TRBJ2-3; 12 bases are a match to TRBD2. Per germline, CDR1 SGHAT and CDR2 FQNNGV. Trimming removed 4 bases from V and 5 bases from J; junction bases left unmatched: 7. The CDR3 runs to 16 residues. The CDR3 bases are TGTGCCAGCAGCTCAAGACTAGCGGGAGTGGTAGATACGCAGTATTTT. Its translation: CASSSRLAGVVDTQYF.

The chain combines TRBV27 with TRBJ1-6; D gene ambiguous. Germline lookup yields CDR1 MNHEY and CDR2 SMNVEV (reference sequence). With 2 bases removed from V and 5 bases from J, the gap between germline ends came to 1 base. The CDR3 spans 12 residues. The DNA of the CDR3 is TGTGCCAGCAGTTTACATAATTCACCCCTCCACTTT. It is translated as CASSLHNSPLHF.

The chain has TRBV7-2 and TRBJ2-1; 8 bases are a match to TRBD1. The CDR3 length is 13 residues. Looked up from germline, CDR1 is SGHTA and CDR2 is FQGNSA. The V segment lost 5 bases and the J segment 6 bases; nucleotides outside the gene matches: 3. The CDR3 DNA follows: TGTGCCAGCAGCATTACAGGGGGCAATGAGCAGTTCTTC. Amino acid sequence: CASSITGGNEQFF. The complete variable domain, with remaining parts taken from reference TRBV7-2 and TRBJ2-1, reads GAGVSQSPSNKVTEKGKDVELRCDPISGHTALYWYRQSLGQGLEFLIYFQGNSAPDKSGLPSDRFSAERTGGSVSTLTIQRTQQEDSAVYLCASSITGGNEQFFGPGTRLTVL.

This clone was picked up a small number of times. This chain joins TRBV5-1 and TRBJ2-7, with 10 nucleotides matching TRBD1. The germline gives CDR1 SGHRS, CDR2 YFSETQ. V shed 2 bases, J shed 6 bases, and the junction held 5 bases outside the gene matches. CDR3 length: 14 amino acids. Here the CDR3 reads CASSFGTGAVEQYF. CDR3 DNA: TGCGCCAGCAGCTTTGGGACAGGGGCGGTCGAGCAGTACTTC.

V gene TRBV6-1 combines with J gene TRBJ2-1; no firm D call. Between the trimmed V and J ends, which lost 6 bases and 6 bases, there was a span of 18 bases. Germline V gene sequence: CDR1 MNHNS, CDR2 SASEGT. The CDR3 extends over 15 amino acids. CDR3 residues: CASSSGSSGLNEQFF. The DNA for the CDR3 is TGTGCCAGCAGCTCCGGGTCGTCTGGGCTCAATGAGCAGTTCTTC.

The table lists this clone with a few counts. This sequence joins TRBV11-1 and TRBJ1-2; D gene uncertain. Germline lookup yields CDR1 SGHAT and CDR2 FQDESV (reference sequence). V lost 1 base, J lost 3 bases, and 6 bases lay in between. The CDR3 is 13 amino acids. Here the CDR3 reads CASSLGLHYGYTF. CDR3 DNA sequence: TGTGCCAGCAGCTTAGGTCTGCACTATGGCTACACCTTC.

The chain uses TRBV4-1 and TRBJ2-7, with D perhaps assigned TRBD1 or TRBD2 (5 bases each). This CDR3 contains 14 residues. Germline loops: CDR1 MGHRA, CDR2 YSYEKL. Trimming shortened V by 2 bases and J by 3 bases, and 11 bases separated the two germline ends. In nucleotides, the CDR3 is TGCGCCAGCAGCCAAATGGGACCCAGCTACGAGCAGTACTTC. As protein: CASSQMGPSYEQYF.

The chain carries TRBV10-3 and TRBJ2-1; 10 bases map to TRBD2. This CDR3 contains 13 residues. From germline, CDR1 is ENHRY and CDR2 SYGVKD. Losses at the gene ends were 7 bases for V and 5 bases for J; bases not matched to a gene: 2. Here the CDR3 reads CAITAGGDNEQFF. DNA for the CDR3: TGTGCCATCACAGCGGGAGGGGACAATGAGCAGTTCTTC.

The V and J genes are TRBV7-2 and TRBJ2-1; 14 bases map to TRBD2. The CDR3 runs to 20 residues. The ends lost 0 bases at V and 2 bases at J; junction bases unmatched: 9. The germline V gene has CDR1 SGHTA and CDR2 FQGNSA. In DNA, the CDR3 is TGTGCCAGCAGCTTAGCTTTAGGGACTAGCGGGAGTGGCACCTACAATGAGCAGTTCTTC. This sequence encodes CASSLALGTSGSGTYNEQFF.

The chain has TRBV11-3 and TRBJ2-7, with a tentative D call TRBD2 (7 bases). This CDR3 has 16 amino acids. CDR1 is SGHNT, CDR2 YENEEA, per germline. V shed 0 bases and J shed 5 bases, with 17 bases lying between them. In DNA form, the CDR3 reads TGTGCCAGCAGCTTAGATCTTGGGAGGGGGATCCACGAGCAGTACTTC. It encodes CASSLDLGRGIHEQYF.

J is TRBJ2-3 and V is TRBV5-1; the match to TRBD1 covers 10 bases. Trimming at V came to 4 bases and at J to 5 bases, leaving 7 bases not matched to a gene. In germline, CDR1 is SGHRS, CDR2 YFSETQ. This CDR3 region has 15 residues. CDR3 region: CASSPDRGPRDTQYF. CDR3 DNA sequence: TGCGCCAGCAGCCCTGACAGGGGGCCAAGAGATACGCAGTATTTT.

V and J are TRBV2 and TRBJ2-3, with TRBD1 identical over 10 bases. The CDR3 spans 14 residues. CDR1 SNHLY and CDR2 FYNNEI come from the germline V gene. V was pared by 11 bases and J by 3 bases, with 8 bases of the junction left unmatched. CDR3 DNA: TGTGCCGGGGGAACGGGACAGGGGACAGATACGCAGTATTTT. Its protein product is CAGGTGQGTDTQYF.

This clone was observed once. This chain uses TRBV30 with TRBJ1-5, with D possibly matching TRBD1 (6 bases). The CDR3 totals 14 residues. V was clipped by 4 bases and J by 2 bases, with 12 bases between them. Germline V lookup: CDR1 GTSNPN, CDR2 SVGIG (reference sequence). In DNA form, the CDR3 reads TGTGCCTGGACAGGGGTAAACGGCAATCAGCCCCAGCATTTT. This sequence encodes CAWTGVNGNQPQHF.

V and J are TRBV19 and TRBJ2-7; TRBD2 is a possible D gene (6 bases). The germline gives CDR1 LNHDA, CDR2 SQIVND (reference sequence). Deletions cut 3 bases from V and 1 base from J, with 13 bases between. The CDR3 spans 15 residues. The CDR3 DNA sequence: TGTGCCAGTAGTATGGGGCGGGATAGTTCCTACGAGCAGTACTTC. Translated, it gives CASSMGRDSSYEQYF.

This chain links TRBV7-9 with TRBJ1-1; TRBD1 might be the D (5 bases). Per germline, CDR1 SEHNR and CDR2 FQNEAQ (reference sequence). Trimming pared 6 bases from V and 7 bases from J, leaving 15 bases between. This CDR3 region has 13 residues. The CDR3, as DNA: TGTGCCAGCAGACTTACCACAGGCGGTGAAGCTTTCTTT. Translating it yields CASRLTTGGEAFF.

This clone was found a few times. This sequence joins TRBV7-9 and TRBJ2-5; tentatively, D is TRBD1 (5 bases). CDR1 is SEHNR and CDR2 is FQNEAQ in the germline V gene (reference sequence). The CDR3 has 14 residues. The ends were cut back, 6 bases at V and 3 bases at J, with 14 bases in the middle. The chain's CDR3 is CASSLRSGKETQYF. In nucleotides, the CDR3 is TGTGCCAGCAGTTTACGATCAGGGAAAGAGACCCAGTACTTC.

This clone was recorded once. The chain employs TRBV6-5 and TRBJ1-2, with TRBD1 matching over 9 bases. The V gene end was trimmed by 6 bases and the J gene end by 6 bases; junction bases not matched to a gene: 11. The CDR3 extends over 15 amino acids. Looked up from germline, CDR1 is MNHEY and CDR2 is SVGAGI. The CDR3 loop reads CASRRTGEGVDGYTF. For the CDR3, the DNA is TGTGCCAGCAGGCGGACAGGGGAAGGAGTGGATGGCTACACCTTC.

This chain uses TRBV19 with TRBJ1-2; 8 nucleotides align to TRBD1. V lost 5 bases, J lost 0 bases, and 5 bases stayed unmatched. The CDR3 runs to 15 residues. Germline V gene data show CDR1 as LNHDA and CDR2 as SQIVND (reference sequence). The CDR3 nucleotides read TGTGCCAGTAGTCAAGACAGGGGAGCTAACTATGGCTACACCTTC. Protein sequence: CASSQDRGANYGYTF.

In the case of this clone: Distinct nucleotide sequences in the sample also encode this CDR3. This sequence joins TRBV7-6 and TRBJ2-5; no definite D call. Germline V gene sequence: CDR1 SGHVS, CDR2 FNYEAQ. V was shortened by 1 base and J by 2 bases, with 5 bases between the two germline ends. The CDR3 totals 13 residues. The CDR3 sequence is CASSLGRQETQYF. CDR3 in DNA: TGTGCCAGCAGCTTAGGTAGACAAGAGACCCAGTACTTC.

The chain carries TRBV15 and TRBJ2-6; D may be TRBD1 or TRBD2 (6 bases each). CDR3 length: 17 amino acids. Germline CDR1 reads LNHNV; CDR2 reads YYDKDF (reference sequence). V lost 0 bases, J lost 2 bases, and 11 bases lay in between. The CDR3 sequence: CATSRDGRGAGANVLTF. The CDR3 DNA reads TGTGCCACCAGCAGAGATGGTAGGGGGGCTGGGGCCAACGTCCTGACTTTC.

The V gene is TRBV5-1, the J gene TRBJ2-1; 11 bases match TRBD2. The junction had 6 bases not matched to a gene; V was cut back by 4 bases and J by 3 bases. The germline CDR1 and CDR2 sequences are SGHRS and YFSETQ. CDR3 length: 16 amino acids. The CDR3 DNA is TGCGCCAGCAGCCCTCCGACTAGCGGGGTCTACAATGAGCAGTTCTTC. Amino acid sequence: CASSPPTSGVYNEQFF.

The chain is built from TRBV10-3 and TRBJ2-7; D is uncertain. Between the trimmed V and J ends, which lost 0 bases and 6 bases, there was a span of 18 bases. This CDR3 contains 16 residues. CDR1 is ENHRY and CDR2 is SYGVKD in the germline V gene. CDR3 sequence: CAISESSLRKRFEQYF. The CDR3 DNA sequence: TGTGCCATCAGTGAGTCGAGTCTTAGGAAGAGGTTCGAGCAGTACTTC.